This T cell receptor beta chain was documented in a study of blood T cell repertoires in COVID-19 (TCRdb year 2020). With respect to the entire study: Samples from collaborators originated in the United States, Italy and Spain and spanned both the acute and convalescent phases of COVID-19. The material from the prospective study consisted of cDNA or gDNA derived from T cells, B-cell-depleted T cells, or PBMCs. Where available, HLA class I and class II types were obtained from metadata supplied by the sample provider rather than from assay-based typing. Subjects who had been exposed to COVID-19, were actively infected with it, or had recovered from it provided the deeply sampled blood TCRbeta repertoires that made up the dataset. The repertoires were released in a freely available public database meant as a resource for research on the immune response to SARS-CoV-2. Nearly every sample came with metadata listing a de-identified subject ID, COVID-19 status, age in years and sex. Samples were obtained from the ongoing ImmuneRACE study (first 160 participants) and from some 1,200 subjects provided by 6 global collaborators. Broader findings and caveats from the paper: The amount of clinical and demographic metadata varied by source and participant and was provided uncurated.

In the case of this clone: Its antigen is not yet known. Base qualities are not recorded, but no much larger clone differs from it by a single base.

Collaborating institutions collected whole blood in K2EDTA tubes following their own protocols. For TCRbeta analysis, collaborators shipped samples as frozen whole blood, isolated PBMCs, or DNA extracted from either of those sample types. Here V drops 0 bases and J drops 1 base, and the junction holds 4 bases not matched to any gene. Measured from the cysteine to the phenylalanine, the CDR3 is 16 residues long. Only the CDR3 region is kept as DNA, spanning 48 bases read in frame from base 1. The germline V gene (reference sequence) sets CDR1 to SGHNT and CDR2 to YYREEE. TCRbeta CDR3 regions were amplified from genomic DNA using the immunoSEQ Assay, a bias-controlled multiplex PCR. From the authors' description of their analysis: The number of nucleated cells in each sample was estimated from the amplification of reference gene primers within the assay. Sequence reads were collapsed and filtered to measure the absolute abundance of every unique TCRbeta CDR3 rearrangement. For each sample, productive Simpson clonality was calculated as the square root of Simpson's diversity index over productive rearrangements. Imported from immuneACCESS, the table was reduced by TCRdb to in-frame sequences with V and J called. These copies leave out some clones; in studies compared against another copy, an unresolved V gene accounts for under half, and the cause of the remainder is not known. V, J and clone size were drawn from that table, and D and trimming were deduced from the DNA. The sample table holds 40,000 to 45,000 clones, of which about nine tenths were seen once. The biggest ten clones account for about 22% of the sample.

This receptor was taken from a man in his forties or fifties with active COVID-19. The V and J genes are TRBV5-4 and TRBJ2-1; 7 central bases correspond to TRBD2. Sequencing was done on a sample of peripheral blood. CDR3 sequence: CASSLVVGGSYNEQFF. The DNA is as follows: TGTGCCAGCAGCTTGGTTGTGGGAGGGTCCTACAATGAGCAGTTCTTC.